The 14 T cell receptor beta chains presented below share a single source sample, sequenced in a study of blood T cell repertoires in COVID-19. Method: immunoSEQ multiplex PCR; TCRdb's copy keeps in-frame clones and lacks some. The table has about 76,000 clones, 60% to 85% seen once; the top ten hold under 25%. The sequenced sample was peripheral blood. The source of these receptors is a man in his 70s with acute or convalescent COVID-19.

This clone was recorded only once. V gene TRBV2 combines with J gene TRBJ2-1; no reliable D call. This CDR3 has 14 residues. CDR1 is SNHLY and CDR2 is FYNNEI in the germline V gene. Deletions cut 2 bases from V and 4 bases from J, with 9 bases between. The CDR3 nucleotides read TGTGCCAGCAGTGAAATGGGCACATACAATGAGCAGTTCTTC. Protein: CASSEMGTYNEQFF.

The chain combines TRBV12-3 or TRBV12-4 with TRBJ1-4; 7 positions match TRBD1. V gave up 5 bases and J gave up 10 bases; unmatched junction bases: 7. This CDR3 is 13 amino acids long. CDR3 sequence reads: CASSQRQGRKLFF. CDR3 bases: TGTGCCAGCAGTCAGCGACAGGGTCGAAAACTGTTTTTT.

CDR3 residues: CASSTPTGVRDTQYF. Here the CDR3 DNA reads TGTGCCAGCAGTACCCCGACAGGGGTTAGAGATACGCAGTATTTT. The J gene is TRBJ2-3, the V gene TRBV27, with 8 bases identical to TRBD1. CDR3 length: 15 amino acids. The V segment lost 5 bases and the J segment 5 bases; nucleotides outside the gene matches: 9. Germline V lookup: CDR1 MNHEY, CDR2 SMNVEV (reference sequence).

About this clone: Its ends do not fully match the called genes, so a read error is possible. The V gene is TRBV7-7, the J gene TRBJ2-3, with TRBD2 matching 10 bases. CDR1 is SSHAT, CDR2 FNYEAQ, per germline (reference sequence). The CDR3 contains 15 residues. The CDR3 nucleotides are TGTGCTAGCAGCTTAGCGGGAGGTACCACAGATACGCAGTATTTT. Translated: CASSLAGGTTDTQYF.

This chain's CDR3 is CASTPTGTGDPEAFF. DNA for the CDR3: TGCGCCAGCACCCCTACCGGGACAGGGGACCCTGAAGCTTTCTTT. The chain carries TRBV5-1 and TRBJ1-1; 10 nucleotides align to TRBD1. V shed 6 bases, J shed 6 bases, and the junction held 11 bases outside the gene matches. Germline CDR1 reads SGHRS; CDR2 reads YFSETQ. The CDR3 spans 15 residues.

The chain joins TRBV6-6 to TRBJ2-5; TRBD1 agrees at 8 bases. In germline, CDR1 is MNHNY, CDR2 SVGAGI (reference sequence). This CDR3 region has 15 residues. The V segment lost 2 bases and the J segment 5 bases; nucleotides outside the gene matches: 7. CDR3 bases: TGTGCCAGCAGTTACCGCAGGGGGCTATCGGAGACCCAGTACTTC. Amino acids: CASSYRRGLSETQYF.

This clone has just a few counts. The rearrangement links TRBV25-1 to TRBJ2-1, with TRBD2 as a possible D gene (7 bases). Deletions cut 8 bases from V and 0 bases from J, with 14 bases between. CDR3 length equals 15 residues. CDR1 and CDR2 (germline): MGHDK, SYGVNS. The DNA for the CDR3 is TGTGCCAGCTGGGGGCGGGGGAACTCCTACAATGAGCAGTTCTTC. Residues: CASWGRGNSYNEQFF.

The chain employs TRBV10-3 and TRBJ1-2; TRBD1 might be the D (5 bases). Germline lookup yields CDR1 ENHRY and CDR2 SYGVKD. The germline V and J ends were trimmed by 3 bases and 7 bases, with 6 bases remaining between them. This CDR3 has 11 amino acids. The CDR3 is CAISEDSGYTF. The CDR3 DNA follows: TGTGCCATCAGTGAAGACAGTGGCTACACCTTC.

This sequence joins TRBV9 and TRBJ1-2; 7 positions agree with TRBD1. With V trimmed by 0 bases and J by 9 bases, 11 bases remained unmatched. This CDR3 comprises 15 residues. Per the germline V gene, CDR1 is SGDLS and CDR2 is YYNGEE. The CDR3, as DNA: TGTGCCAGCAGCGTAGAGTTTCACCCGGGACAGCGCTACACCTTC. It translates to CASSVEFHPGQRYTF.

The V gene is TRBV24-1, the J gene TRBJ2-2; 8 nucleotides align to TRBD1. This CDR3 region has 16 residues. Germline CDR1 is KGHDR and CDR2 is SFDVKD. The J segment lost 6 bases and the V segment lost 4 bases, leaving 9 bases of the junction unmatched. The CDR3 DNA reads TGTGCCACCAGTGAAAGACAGGGGAGAATGGCCGGGGAGCTGTTTTTT. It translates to CATSERQGRMAGELFF.

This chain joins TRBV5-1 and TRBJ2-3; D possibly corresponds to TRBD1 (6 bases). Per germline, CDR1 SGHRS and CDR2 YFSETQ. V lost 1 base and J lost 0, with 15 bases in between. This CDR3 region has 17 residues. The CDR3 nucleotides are TGCGCCAGCAGCTTGCCCACAGGGATCTTTAGCACAGATACGCAGTATTTT. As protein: CASSLPTGIFSTDTQYF.

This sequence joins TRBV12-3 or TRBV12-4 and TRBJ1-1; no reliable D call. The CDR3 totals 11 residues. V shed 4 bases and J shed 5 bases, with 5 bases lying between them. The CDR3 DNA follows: TGTGCCAGCAGTTGGAGAACTGAAGCTTTCTTT. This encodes CASSWRTEAFF.

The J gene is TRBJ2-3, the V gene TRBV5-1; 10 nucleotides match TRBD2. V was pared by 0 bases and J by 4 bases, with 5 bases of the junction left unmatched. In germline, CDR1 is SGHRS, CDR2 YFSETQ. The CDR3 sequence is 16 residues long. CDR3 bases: TGCGCCAGCAGCTTGGCAAGCGGGAGGGCCGCAGATACGCAGTATTTT. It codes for CASSLASGRAADTQYF. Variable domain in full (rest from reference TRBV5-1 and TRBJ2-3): KAGVTQTPRYLIKTRGQQVTLSCSPISGHRSVSWYQQTPGQGLQFLFEYFSETQRNKGNFPGRFSGRQFSNSRSEMNVSTLELGDSALYLCASSLASGRAADTQYFGPGTRLTVL.

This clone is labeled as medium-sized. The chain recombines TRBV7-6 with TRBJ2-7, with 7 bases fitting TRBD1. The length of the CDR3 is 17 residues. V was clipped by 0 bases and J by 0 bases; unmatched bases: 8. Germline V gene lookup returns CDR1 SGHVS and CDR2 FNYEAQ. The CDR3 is CASSLALDRLGSYEQYF. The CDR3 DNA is TGTGCCAGCAGCTTAGCGCTGGACAGGTTAGGCTCCTACGAGCAGTACTTC.